One sample yielded the 28 T cell receptor beta chains listed below, sequenced in a study of blood T cells in healthy people across ages. Next came a second PCR, run for about 6 to 12 cycles, which used a sample-barcoded 5' primer along with a J-beta primer mix. TCRdb processed the 5' RACE reads anew with MiXCR; each CDR3 protein has one entry. The data hold around 800,000 distinct CDR3 sequences, with around 62% observed a single time. Material for sequencing was blood. The receptors come from a man aged 25-45 years in good health.

With respect to this clonotype: The junction shows a germline mismatch at one end, possibly a read error. The V call is TRBV7-2, the J call TRBJ2-1; 7 bases map to TRBD1. Germline V gives CDR1 SGHTA, CDR2 FQGNSA. The length of the CDR3 is 16 residues. This chain's CDR3 is CASSLTGTAKYNERFF. Here the CDR3 DNA reads TGTGCCAGCAGCTTAACCGGGACAGCCAAATACAATGAGCGGTTCTTC.

V and J are TRBV6-2 or TRBV6-3 and TRBJ2-3; D might be TRBD2 (7 bases). Germline lookup yields CDR1 MNHEY and CDR2 SVGEGT. The V and J ends lost 6 bases and 2 bases respectively, with 21 bases between them. The CDR3 loop spans 17 amino acids. CDR3 protein: CASRAGGARRDTDTQYF. The CDR3 region has the DNA TGTGCCAGCAGAGCTGGGGGGGCTCGCCGGGACACAGATACGCAGTATTTT.

This chain connects TRBV7-2 to TRBJ2-7; D might be TRBD2 (6 bases). V lost 5 bases and J 3 bases, leaving 14 bases between the germline ends. The CDR3 runs to 14 residues. Germline-derived CDR1 and CDR2 are SGHTA and FQGNSA. CDR3 in DNA: TGTGCCAGCAGCCCCGGAGGGATTGGCTACGAGCAGTACTTC. Amino acid sequence: CASSPGGIGYEQYF.

The chain is built from TRBV7-2 and TRBJ2-5; tentatively, D is TRBD2 (7 bases). The CDR3 runs to 14 residues. The ends were cut back, 6 bases at V and 5 bases at J, with 16 bases in the middle. Germline CDR1 is SGHTA and CDR2 is FQGNSA. This CDR3 reads CASRPSGGWETQYF. Written as DNA, the CDR3 is TGTGCCAGCAGGCCCTCGGGGGGCTGGGAGACCCAGTACTTC.

The chain carries TRBV20-1 and TRBJ2-7; 8 bases are shared with TRBD2. Germline V CDR1 and CDR2: DFQATT, SNEGSKA (reference sequence). The CDR3 spans 14 residues. V lost 6 bases, J lost 1 base, and 8 bases stayed unmatched. The CDR3 region is CSARIAGSSYEQYF. The CDR3 DNA reads as TGCAGTGCCAGAATAGCGGGGTCGTCCTACGAGCAGTACTTC.

With respect to this clonotype: This may be a read error: a much more frequent sequence differs by one nucleotide. The chain has TRBV5-6 and TRBJ2-1; TRBD1 might be the D (5 bases). V was clipped by 4 bases and J by 9 bases, with 23 bases between them. The CDR3 covers 16 residues. In germline, CDR1 is SGHDT, CDR2 YYEEEE. CDR3 amino acids: CASSRFLRLAGLEQFF. In nucleotides, the CDR3 is TGTGCCAGCAGCCGCTTCCTCCGACTGGCAGGGCTTGAGCAGTTCTTC.

This clonotype was detected a few times. V usage is TRBV7-2 and J usage is TRBJ2-5; 7 positions match TRBD1. With V trimmed by 5 bases and J by 3 bases, 3 bases remained unmatched. Per germline, CDR1 SGHTA and CDR2 FQGNSA. CDR3 size: 13 residues. The CDR3 DNA reads TGTGCCAGCAGCCGGGACAGTAAAGAGACCCAGTACTTC. Protein: CASSRDSKETQYF. The complete variable domain, with remaining parts taken from reference TRBV7-2 and TRBJ2-5, reads GAGVSQSPSNKVTEKGKDVELRCDPISGHTALYWYRQSLGQGLEFLIYFQGNSAPDKSGLPSDRFSAERTGGSVSTLTIQRTQQEDSAVYLCASSRDSKETQYFGPGTRLLVL.

This clonotype was seen more than once but under ten times. The gene calls are TRBV28 and TRBJ2-7, with D possibly TRBD1 on 5 matching bases. The CDR3 loop spans 14 amino acids. Germline V gene sequence: CDR1 MDHEN, CDR2 SYDVKM. V lost 7 bases to trimming and J lost 1 base, with 14 bases between them. CDR3 amino acids: CASTTQGSSYEQYF. Here the CDR3 DNA reads TGTGCCAGCACCACTCAGGGAAGTTCCTACGAGCAGTACTTC. Supplemented by reference TRBV28 and TRBJ2-7, the full variable domain reads DVKVTQSSRYLVKRTGEKVFLECVQDMDHENMFWYRQDPGLGLRLIYFSYDVKMKEKGDIPEGYSVSREKKERFSLILESASTNQTSMYLCASTTQGSSYEQYFGPGTRLTVT.

This rearrangement joins TRBV12-3 or TRBV12-4 to TRBJ2-3; D possibly corresponds to TRBD2 (7 bases). Trimming took 5 bases from V and 5 from J, leaving 8 bases between them. This CDR3 region has 12 residues. The DNA of the CDR3 is TGTGCCAGCAGTAGGGGGGGAGATACGCAGTATTTT. It is translated as CASSRGGDTQYF.

This clonotype was detected only once. J is TRBJ1-5 and V is TRBV12-3 or TRBV12-4; 8 positions match TRBD1. CDR3 size: 14 residues. Losses at the gene ends were 6 bases for V and 3 bases for J; bases not matched to a gene: 4. CDR3 region: CASRQGQDNQPQHF. CDR3 coding DNA: TGTGCCAGCAGACAGGGACAGGACAATCAGCCCCAGCATTTT.

This clonotype was counted many times. This chain connects TRBV4-2 to TRBJ2-3; 10 bases align to TRBD2. V lost 4 bases and J lost 6; bases outside the gene matches: 10. The CDR3 totals 16 residues. Germline V gives CDR1 LGHNA, CDR2 YNFKEQ. The CDR3 nucleotides read TGTGCCAGCAGCCGTGTACCGGGACTAGCGACCGATACGCAGTATTTT. Residues: CASSRVPGLATDTQYF.

This chain uses TRBV2 with TRBJ2-1; 16 bases line up with TRBD2. The junction had 5 bases not matched to a gene; V was cut back by 2 bases and J by 1 base. CDR3 length equals 19 residues. CDR1 is SNHLY, CDR2 FYNNEI, per germline. The CDR3 DNA sequence: TGTGCCAGCAGTGAATGGGGGACTAGCGGGGGGGGGTCCTACAATGAGCAGTTCTTC. Protein sequence: CASSEWGTSGGGSYNEQFF. Looking up the rest from reference TRBV2 and TRBJ2-1 gives the full variable domain: EPEVTQTPSHQVTQMGQEVILRCVPISNHLYFYWYRQILGQKVEFLVSFYNNEISEKSEIFDDQFSVERPDGSNFTLKIRSTKLEDSAMYFCASSEWGTSGGGSYNEQFFGPGTRLTVL.

V and J are TRBV20-1 and TRBJ2-7, with 7 positions matching TRBD1. The V and J ends lost 0 bases and 0 bases, in that order; junction bases with no gene match: 8. The CDR3 is 16 amino acids. Germline values: CDR1 DFQATT, CDR2 SNEGSKA (reference sequence). The CDR3 sequence is CSARDLGTDFSYEQYF. The CDR3 DNA reads as TGCAGTGCTAGAGATTTAGGGACAGACTTCTCCTACGAGCAGTACTTC.

The rearrangement links TRBV6-6 to TRBJ2-3, with 7 bases fitting TRBD2. The ends lost 5 bases at V and 0 bases at J; junction bases unmatched: 11. Germline V gene sequence: CDR1 MNHNY, CDR2 SVGAGI (reference sequence). This CDR3 is 17 amino acids long. DNA of the CDR3: TGTGCCAGCAGTGTACCAGCTAGCGGCCTTAGCACAGATACGCAGTATTTT. Amino acids: CASSVPASGLSTDTQYF.

The V gene is TRBV7-2, the J gene TRBJ2-3; 9 bases match TRBD1. The CDR3 loop spans 17 amino acids. Germline loops: CDR1 SGHTA, CDR2 FQGNSA. J gave up 3 bases and V 4 bases, and 11 bases lay outside the gene matches. In DNA, the CDR3 is TGTGCCAGCAGCTCCAGAACAGGGGGCGGAACTACAGATACGCAGTATTTT. This codes for CASSSRTGGGTTDTQYF. The whole variable domain, filled in from reference TRBV7-2 and TRBJ2-3, reads GAGVSQSPSNKVTEKGKDVELRCDPISGHTALYWYRQSLGQGLEFLIYFQGNSAPDKSGLPSDRFSAERTGGSVSTLTIQRTQQEDSAVYLCASSSRTGGGTTDTQYFGPGTRLTVL.

This chain joins TRBV4-2 and TRBJ2-1; 11 bases are shared with TRBD2. The CDR3 contains 17 residues. The germline CDR1 and CDR2 sequences are LGHNA and YNFKEQ. V shed 4 bases, J shed 9 bases, and the junction held 14 bases outside the gene matches. The CDR3 loop is CASSPRGSGGAGIEQFF. In DNA form, the CDR3 reads TGTGCCAGCAGCCCCCGGGGTAGCGGGGGGGCCGGGATTGAGCAGTTCTTC.

The V gene is TRBV20-1, the J gene TRBJ1-5, with D uncertain. Trimming left V 6 bases short and J 6 bases short, with 21 bases between. The CDR3 has 15 amino acids. Germline V gene lookup returns CDR1 DFQATT and CDR2 SNEGSKA (reference sequence). DNA of the CDR3: TGCAGTGCCGAGATCCCGGGGTTTGACACTCAGCCCCAGCATTTT. This codes for CSAEIPGFDTQPQHF.

The chain carries TRBV9 and TRBJ1-5; D is unclear. The CDR3 extends over 14 amino acids. Trimming shortened V by 0 bases and J by 7 bases, and 11 bases separated the two germline ends. Looked up from germline, CDR1 is SGDLS and CDR2 is YYNGEE. The CDR3 reads CASSVGVELQPQHF. The CDR3 bases are TGTGCCAGCAGCGTAGGAGTGGAGTTGCAGCCCCAGCATTTT.

To note about this clonotype: One end of the junction varies from germline; a read error may be responsible. This chain joins TRBV10-3 and TRBJ1-1, with D maybe TRBD1 (5 bases). CDR1 and CDR2 from the germline V gene are ENHRY and SYGVKD. The CDR3 is 15 residues long. The CDR3 spells CAISEGQGWNTEAFF. For the CDR3, the DNA is TGTGCCATTAGTGAGGGTCAGGGCTGGAACACTGAAGCTTTCTTT.

The chain is built from TRBV27 and TRBJ2-5; a possible D gene is TRBD2 (5 bases). The J call is in doubt because the DNA end fits TRBJ2-7 better. This CDR3 is built from 14 residues. The germline CDR1 and CDR2 sequences are MNHEY and SMNVEV (reference sequence). The chain's CDR3 is CASSSQTGTYEQYF. As DNA, the CDR3 is TGTGCCAGCAGTTCCCAGACGGGGACCTACGAGCAGTACTTC.

The chain recombines TRBV6-6 with TRBJ2-7; 7 nucleotides agree with TRBD1. CDR1 and CDR2 (germline): MNHNY, SVGAGI (reference sequence). V trimming: 2 bases; J trimming: 2 bases; junction bases outside the gene matches: 12. The CDR3 loop spans 17 amino acids. The DNA for the CDR3 is TGTGCCAGCAGTTACGGGAAGGGCGCGACAGGGACCTACGAGCAGTACTTC. This encodes CASSYGKGATGTYEQYF.

J is TRBJ2-1 and V is TRBV6-5, with TRBD2 identical over 9 bases. CDR1 and CDR2 from the germline V gene are MNHEY and SVGAGI. The ends lost 3 bases at V and 6 bases at J; junction bases unmatched: 9. The CDR3 sequence is 16 residues long. CDR3 DNA sequence: TGTGCCAGCAGTTATTTAGCGGGGGCCCGGCTCAATGAGCAGTTCTTC. It specifies CASSYLAGARLNEQFF.

The chain joins TRBV5-8 to TRBJ2-1; D assignment may be TRBD1 or TRBD2 (5 bases each). Germline values: CDR1 SGHTS, CDR2 YDEGEE. V was shortened by 4 bases and J by 9 bases, with 11 bases between the two germline ends. This CDR3 has 12 residues. For the CDR3, the DNA is TGTGCCAGCAGCCTCGGGGCCGTTGAGCAGTTCTTC. This sequence encodes CASSLGAVEQFF.

The chain has TRBV20-1 and TRBJ2-7; TRBD2 might be the D (5 bases). This CDR3 is 13 amino acids long. Looked up from germline, CDR1 is DFQATT and CDR2 is SNEGSKA (reference sequence). The V end lost 3 bases, the J end lost 3 bases, and 12 bases lay between the germline ends. CDR3 in amino acids: CSARQRTHYEQYF. The CDR3 DNA is TGCAGTGCTAGGCAGCGGACCCACTACGAGCAGTACTTC.

This sequence joins TRBV12-3 or TRBV12-4 and TRBJ2-7, with 14 bases matching TRBD2. Losses at the gene ends were 4 bases for V and 4 bases for J; bases not matched to a gene: 12. The CDR3 covers 18 residues. The CDR3 DNA follows: TGTGCCAGCAGTTCTTTTCAGACTAGCGGGGGGGAAATATACGAGCAGTACTTC. It codes for CASSSFQTSGGEIYEQYF.

This chain connects TRBV2 to TRBJ1-2; unclear D gene. Germline assignment: CDR1 SNHLY and CDR2 FYNNEI. The CDR3 contains 13 residues. Trimming took 2 bases from V and 4 from J, leaving 8 bases between them. This chain's CDR3 is CASSEITAYGYTF. The CDR3 DNA follows: TGTGCCAGCAGTGAAATCACAGCCTATGGCTACACCTTC.

In this sample, this clonotype turned up a few times. V is TRBV28 and J is TRBJ2-3; D perhaps matches TRBD2 (5 bases). This CDR3 is built from 15 residues. Deletions cut 3 bases from V and 2 bases from J, with 12 bases between. Germline values: CDR1 MDHEN, CDR2 SYDVKM. Here the CDR3 DNA reads TGTGCCAGCAGTTTGACTACCACTTTCACAGATACGCAGTATTTT. It yields the protein CASSLTTTFTDTQYF.

V is TRBV24-1 and J is TRBJ2-5; the D call may be TRBD1 or TRBD2 (5 bases each). The J call may be faulty, since TRBJ2-7 better matches the DNA end. The CDR3 totals 15 residues. Per the germline V gene, CDR1 is KGHDR and CDR2 is SFDVKD. CDR3 protein: CATYNRDGIPYEQYF. CDR3 sequence (DNA): TGTGCCACCTACAACCGGGACGGAATCCCCTACGAGCAGTACTTC.